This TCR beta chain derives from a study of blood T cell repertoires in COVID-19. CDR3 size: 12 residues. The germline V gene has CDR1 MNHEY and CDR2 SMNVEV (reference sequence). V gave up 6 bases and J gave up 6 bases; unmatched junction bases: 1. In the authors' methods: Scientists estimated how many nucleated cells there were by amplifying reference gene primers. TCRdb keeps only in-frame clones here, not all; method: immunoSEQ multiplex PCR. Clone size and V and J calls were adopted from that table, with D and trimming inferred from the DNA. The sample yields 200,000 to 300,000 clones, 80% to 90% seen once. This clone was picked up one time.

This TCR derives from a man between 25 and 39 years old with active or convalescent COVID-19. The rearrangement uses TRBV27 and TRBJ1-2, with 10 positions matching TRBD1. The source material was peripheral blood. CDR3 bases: TGTGCCAGCAGGGGGACAGGGGATGGCTACACCTTC. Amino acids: CASRGTGDGYTF.